The entry below gives a single T cell receptor (beta chain) sequence along with its context. Its target is not known. A much larger clone lies a single base off, so this may be a read error. The sample belongs to a study of T cells in Graves' hyperthyroidism and ophthalmopathy. Study-wide findings and caveats: Most clonotypes expanded in the thyroid (above 0.001) were also present in blood.

Amplification yielded TCR beta CDR3 regions, with RNA transcripts as the source. TCR CDR3 underwent first-round RT-PCR with the HTBI primer set. MiXCR, applied by TCRdb to the multiplex PCR reads, yields one record per CDR3 protein. This table holds approximately 500,000 distinct CDR3 sequences, roughly 50% found once. In germline, CDR1 is SGDLS, CDR2 YYNGEE. The CDR3 contains 19 residues. Diagnoses were made from clinical symptoms, serum measures (thyroxine and TRAb), thyroid ultrasound and orbital computed tomography. Sequencing used peripheral blood or thyroid tissue (not recorded which). The source is a woman aged 18-29 years with Graves' hyperthyroidism. V is TRBV9 and J is TRBJ1-5; D may be TRBD1 (6 bases). The CDR3 DNA sequence: TGTACCAGCAGCGGTAGAGGTCGTACAGGGAAGGGGAGCAATCAGCCCCAGCATTTT. It yields the protein CTSSGRGRTGKGSNQPQHF.